The sequence of this T cell receptor (beta chain) was determined in a study of T-cell memory formation after mild COVID-19. 5'RACE primed at constant segments yielded TCR alpha and TCR beta cDNA libraries bearing sample barcodes and UMIs. MiXCR, applied by TCRdb to the 5' RACE reads, yields one record per CDR3 protein. The data hold approximately 350,000 distinct CDR3 sequences, with around 28% observed a single time. This clonotype came up a few times. No antigen is known for it. Overall study results and limits: Pre-infection memory showed some responding clones, and this suggested that cross-reactive memory joined. A second wave expanding day 15 to 37 was CD4+-biased; contracting clones were balanced. The authors did not confirm SARS-CoV-2 specificity of second-wave clones peaking day 37.

Germline V gene data show CDR1 as MNHEY and CDR2 as SVGAGI. CDR3 size: 14 residues. Trimming pared 2 bases from V and 6 bases from J, leaving 12 bases between. This sequence was found in an adult woman who had mild COVID-19 (a few samples of this study predate the infection). Cell type and time point are not known. The J gene is TRBJ2-3, the V gene TRBV6-5; D gene unclear. The sequenced sample consisted of PBMCs or a T cell subset sorted from them (not recorded which). The CDR3 DNA is TGTGCCAGCAGTTACGCGACGCGTGGGGATACGCAGTATTTT. Amino acid sequence: CASSYATRGDTQYF.